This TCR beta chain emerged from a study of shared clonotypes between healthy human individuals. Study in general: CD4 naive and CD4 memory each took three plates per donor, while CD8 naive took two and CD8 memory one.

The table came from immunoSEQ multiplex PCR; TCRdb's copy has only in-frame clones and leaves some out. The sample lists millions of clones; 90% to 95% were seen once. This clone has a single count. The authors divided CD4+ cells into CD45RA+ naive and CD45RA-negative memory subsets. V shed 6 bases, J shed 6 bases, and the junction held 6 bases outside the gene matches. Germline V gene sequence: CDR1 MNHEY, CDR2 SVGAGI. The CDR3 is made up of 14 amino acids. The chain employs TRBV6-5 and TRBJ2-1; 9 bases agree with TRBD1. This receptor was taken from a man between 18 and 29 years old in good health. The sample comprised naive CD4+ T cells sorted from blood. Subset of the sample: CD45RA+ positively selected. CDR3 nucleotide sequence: TGTGCCAGCAGGGGACAGGGAAGGGTCAATGAGCAGTTCTTC. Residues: CASRGQGRVNEQFF.